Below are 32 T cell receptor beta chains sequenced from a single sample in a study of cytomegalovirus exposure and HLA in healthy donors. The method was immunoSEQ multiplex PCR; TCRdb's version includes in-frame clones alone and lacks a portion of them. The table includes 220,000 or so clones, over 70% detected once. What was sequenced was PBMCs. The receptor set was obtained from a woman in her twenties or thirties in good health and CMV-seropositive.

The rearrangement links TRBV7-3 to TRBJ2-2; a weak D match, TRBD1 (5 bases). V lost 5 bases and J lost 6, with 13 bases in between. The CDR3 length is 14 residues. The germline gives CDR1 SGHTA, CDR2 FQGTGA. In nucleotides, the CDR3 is TGTGCCAGCAGCCTCGACAGTGGCGCCGGGGAGCTGTTTTTT. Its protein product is CASSLDSGAGELFF.

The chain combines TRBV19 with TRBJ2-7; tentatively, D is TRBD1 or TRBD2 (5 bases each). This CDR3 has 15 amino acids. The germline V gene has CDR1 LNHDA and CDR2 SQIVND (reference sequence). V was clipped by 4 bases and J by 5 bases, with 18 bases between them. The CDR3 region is CASSSLEGPYDEQYF. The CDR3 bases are TGTGCCAGTAGTAGCCTCGAGGGGCCCTATGACGAGCAGTACTTC.

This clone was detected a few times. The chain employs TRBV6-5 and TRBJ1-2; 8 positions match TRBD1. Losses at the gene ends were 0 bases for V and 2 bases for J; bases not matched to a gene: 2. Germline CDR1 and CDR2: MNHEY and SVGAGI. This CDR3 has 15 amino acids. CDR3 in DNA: TGTGCCAGCAGTTACTCGGCAGGGGGCAACTATGGCTACACCTTC. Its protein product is CASSYSAGGNYGYTF.

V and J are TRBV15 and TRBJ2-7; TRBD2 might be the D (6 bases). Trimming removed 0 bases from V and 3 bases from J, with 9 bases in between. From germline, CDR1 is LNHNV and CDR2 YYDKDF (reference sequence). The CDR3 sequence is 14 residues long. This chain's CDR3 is CATSRDYSGYEQYF. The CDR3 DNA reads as TGTGCCACCAGCAGAGATTATAGCGGCTACGAGCAGTACTTC.

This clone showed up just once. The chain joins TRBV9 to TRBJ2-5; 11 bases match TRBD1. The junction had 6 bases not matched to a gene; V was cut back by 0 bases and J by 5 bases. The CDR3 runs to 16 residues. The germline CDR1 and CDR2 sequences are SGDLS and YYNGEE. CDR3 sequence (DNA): TGTGCCAGCAGCGTAGCCGGGACAGGGGGTTGGGAGACCCAGTACTTC. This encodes CASSVAGTGGWETQYF.

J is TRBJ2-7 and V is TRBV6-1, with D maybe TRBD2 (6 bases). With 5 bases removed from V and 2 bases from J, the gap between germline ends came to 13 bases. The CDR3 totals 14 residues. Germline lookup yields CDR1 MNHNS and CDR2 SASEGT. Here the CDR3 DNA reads TGTGCCAGCAGTTCCGGGACTTCCGCCTACGAGCAGTACTTC. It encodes CASSSGTSAYEQYF.

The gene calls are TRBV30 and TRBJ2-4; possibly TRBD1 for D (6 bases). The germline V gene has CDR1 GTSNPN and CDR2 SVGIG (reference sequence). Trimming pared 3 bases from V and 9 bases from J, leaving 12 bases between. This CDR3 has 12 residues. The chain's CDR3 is CAWREEGGIQYF. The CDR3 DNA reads TGTGCCTGGAGGGAGGAAGGGGGCATTCAGTACTTC.

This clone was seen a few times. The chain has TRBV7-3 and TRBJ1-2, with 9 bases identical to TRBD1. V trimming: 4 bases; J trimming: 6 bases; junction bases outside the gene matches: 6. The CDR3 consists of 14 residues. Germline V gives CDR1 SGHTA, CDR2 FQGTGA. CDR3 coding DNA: TGTGCCAGCAGCTCGGGACAGGGAAGGGATGGCTACACCTTC. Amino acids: CASSSGQGRDGYTF.

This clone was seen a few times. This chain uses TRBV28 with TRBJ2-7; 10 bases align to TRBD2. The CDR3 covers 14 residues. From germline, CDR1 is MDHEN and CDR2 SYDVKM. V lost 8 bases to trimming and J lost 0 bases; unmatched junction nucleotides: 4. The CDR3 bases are TGTGCCAGCGGATTAGCGGGGGGCTCCTACGAGCAGTACTTC. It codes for CASGLAGGSYEQYF.

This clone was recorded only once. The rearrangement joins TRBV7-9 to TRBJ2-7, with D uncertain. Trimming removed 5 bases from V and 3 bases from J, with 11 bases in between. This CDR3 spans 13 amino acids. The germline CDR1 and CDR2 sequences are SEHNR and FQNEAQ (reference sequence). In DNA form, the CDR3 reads TGTGCCAGCAGCCCCGGGCAGATCTACGAGCAGTACTTC. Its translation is CASSPGQIYEQYF.

This CDR3 reads CASSLAEGQETQYF. The CDR3 bases are TGCGCCAGCAGCTTGGCGGAGGGACAAGAGACCCAGTACTTC. The chain recombines TRBV5-1 with TRBJ2-5; D is possibly TRBD2 (6 bases). CDR1 and CDR2 from the germline V gene are SGHRS and YFSETQ. Between the trimmed V and J ends, which lost 0 bases and 2 bases, there was a span of 8 bases. This CDR3 comprises 14 residues. The entire variable domain, with the rest obtained from reference TRBV5-1 and TRBJ2-5, is as follows: KAGVTQTPRYLIKTRGQQVTLSCSPISGHRSVSWYQQTPGQGLQFLFEYFSETQRNKGNFPGRFSGRQFSNSRSEMNVSTLELGDSALYLCASSLAEGQETQYFGPGTRLLVL.

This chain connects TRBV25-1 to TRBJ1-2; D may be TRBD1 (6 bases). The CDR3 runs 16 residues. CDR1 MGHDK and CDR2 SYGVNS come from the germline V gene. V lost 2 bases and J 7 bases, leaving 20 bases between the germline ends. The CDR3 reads CASSERITGTTSGYTF. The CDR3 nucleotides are TGTGCCAGCAGTGAAAGAATTACAGGGACGACTTCTGGCTACACCTTC.

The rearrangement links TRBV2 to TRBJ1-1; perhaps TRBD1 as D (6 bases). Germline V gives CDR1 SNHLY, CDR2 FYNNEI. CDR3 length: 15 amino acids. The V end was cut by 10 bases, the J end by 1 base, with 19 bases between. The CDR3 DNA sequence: TGTGCCACCGAGGCATCGGGCAGGGGGAACACTGAAGCTTTCTTT. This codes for CATEASGRGNTEAFF.

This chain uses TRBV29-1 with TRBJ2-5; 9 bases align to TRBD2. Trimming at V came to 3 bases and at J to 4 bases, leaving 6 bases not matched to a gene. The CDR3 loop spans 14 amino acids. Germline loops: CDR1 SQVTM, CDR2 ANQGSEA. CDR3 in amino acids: CSVDVAGVRETQYF. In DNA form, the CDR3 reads TGCAGCGTTGATGTAGCGGGAGTAAGAGAGACCCAGTACTTC.

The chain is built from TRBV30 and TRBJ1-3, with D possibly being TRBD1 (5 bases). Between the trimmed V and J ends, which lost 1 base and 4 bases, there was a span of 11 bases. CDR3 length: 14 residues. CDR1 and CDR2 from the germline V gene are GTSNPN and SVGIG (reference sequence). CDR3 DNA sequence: TGTGCCTGGAGTGCAGGGCTGGGAGGAAACACCATATATTTT. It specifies CAWSAGLGGNTIYF.

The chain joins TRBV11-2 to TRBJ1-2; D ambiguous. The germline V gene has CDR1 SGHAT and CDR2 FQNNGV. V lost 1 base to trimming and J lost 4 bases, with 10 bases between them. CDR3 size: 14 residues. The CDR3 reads CASSLVQSGYGYTF. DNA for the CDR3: TGTGCCAGCAGCTTAGTCCAGAGTGGCTATGGCTACACCTTC.

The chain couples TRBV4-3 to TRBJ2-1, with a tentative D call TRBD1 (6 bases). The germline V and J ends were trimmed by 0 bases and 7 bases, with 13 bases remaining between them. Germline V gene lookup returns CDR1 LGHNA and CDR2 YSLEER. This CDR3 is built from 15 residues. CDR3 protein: CASSQDRGHLNEQFF. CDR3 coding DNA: TGCGCCAGCAGCCAAGATCGGGGACATCTAAATGAGCAGTTCTTC.

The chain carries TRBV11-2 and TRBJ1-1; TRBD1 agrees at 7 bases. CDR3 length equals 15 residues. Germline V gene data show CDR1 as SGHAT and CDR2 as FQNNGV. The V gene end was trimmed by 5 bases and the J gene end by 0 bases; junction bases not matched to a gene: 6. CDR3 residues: CASSATGVVNTEAFF. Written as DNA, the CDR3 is TGTGCCAGCAGCGCTACAGGGGTGGTGAACACTGAAGCTTTCTTT.

The CDR3 DNA reads TGTGCCAGCAGTGAGGACAGGGGCCGAATCTATGGCTACACCTTC. It specifies CASSEDRGRIYGYTF. The chain employs TRBV25-1 and TRBJ1-2; 9 bases are a match to TRBD1. V shed 3 bases and J 4 bases; nucleotides not matched to a gene: 6. CDR1 MGHDK and CDR2 SYGVNS come from the germline V gene. This CDR3 is 15 amino acids long.

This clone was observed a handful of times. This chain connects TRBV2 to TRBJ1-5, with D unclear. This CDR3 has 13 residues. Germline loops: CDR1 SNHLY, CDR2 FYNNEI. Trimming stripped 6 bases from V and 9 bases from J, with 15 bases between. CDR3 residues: CASSGPGPWPQHF. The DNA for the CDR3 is TGTGCCAGCAGCGGGCCGGGCCCGTGGCCCCAGCATTTT.

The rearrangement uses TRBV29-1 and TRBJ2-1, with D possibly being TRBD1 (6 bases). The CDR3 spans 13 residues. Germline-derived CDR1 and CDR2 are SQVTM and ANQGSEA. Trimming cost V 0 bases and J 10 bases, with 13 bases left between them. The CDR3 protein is CSVEDGDRREQFF. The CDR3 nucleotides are TGCAGCGTTGAAGACGGTGACAGGCGGGAGCAGTTCTTC.

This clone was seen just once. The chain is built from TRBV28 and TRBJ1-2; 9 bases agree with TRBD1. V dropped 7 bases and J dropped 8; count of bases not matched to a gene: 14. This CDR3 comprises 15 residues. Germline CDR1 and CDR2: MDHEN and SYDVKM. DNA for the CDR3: TGTGCCAGCAATCCATTGGACAGGGGTGGTTTGGGCTACACCTTC. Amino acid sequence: CASNPLDRGGLGYTF.

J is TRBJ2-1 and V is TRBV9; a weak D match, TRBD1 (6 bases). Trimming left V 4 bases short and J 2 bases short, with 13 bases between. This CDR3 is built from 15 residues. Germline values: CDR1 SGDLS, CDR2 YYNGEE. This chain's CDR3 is CASSSAGTTYNEQFF. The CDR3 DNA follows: TGTGCCAGCAGCTCCGCCGGGACAACCTACAATGAGCAGTTCTTC.

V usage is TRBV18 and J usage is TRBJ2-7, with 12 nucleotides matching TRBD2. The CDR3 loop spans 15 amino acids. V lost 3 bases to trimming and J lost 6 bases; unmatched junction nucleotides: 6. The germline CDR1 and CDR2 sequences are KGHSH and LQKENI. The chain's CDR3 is CASSPGLAGFGEQYF. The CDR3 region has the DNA TGTGCCAGCTCACCCGGACTAGCGGGATTTGGCGAGCAGTACTTC.

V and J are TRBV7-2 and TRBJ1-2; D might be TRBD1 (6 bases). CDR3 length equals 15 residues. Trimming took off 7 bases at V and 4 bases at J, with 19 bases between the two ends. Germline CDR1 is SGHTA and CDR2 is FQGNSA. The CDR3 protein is CASIKDRMGRYGYTF. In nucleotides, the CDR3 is TGTGCCAGCATCAAAGACAGGATGGGACGCTATGGCTACACCTTC.

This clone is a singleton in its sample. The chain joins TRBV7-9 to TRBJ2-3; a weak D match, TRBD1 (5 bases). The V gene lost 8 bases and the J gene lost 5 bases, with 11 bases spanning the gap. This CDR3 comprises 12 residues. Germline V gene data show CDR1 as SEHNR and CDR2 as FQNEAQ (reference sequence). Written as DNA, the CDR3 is TGTGCCAGCTCATGGGGCCGAGATACGCAGTATTTT. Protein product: CASSWGRDTQYF.

CDR3 region: CASAIQGLANQPQHF. CDR3 nucleotides: TGTGCCAGCGCCATACAGGGACTCGCTAATCAGCCCCAGCATTTT. The chain uses TRBV5-6 and TRBJ1-5; perhaps TRBD1 as D (6 bases). There are 15 residues in the CDR3. V was shortened by 7 bases and J by 4 bases, with 18 bases between the two germline ends. The V gene's germline CDR1 is SGHDT and CDR2 YYEEEE.

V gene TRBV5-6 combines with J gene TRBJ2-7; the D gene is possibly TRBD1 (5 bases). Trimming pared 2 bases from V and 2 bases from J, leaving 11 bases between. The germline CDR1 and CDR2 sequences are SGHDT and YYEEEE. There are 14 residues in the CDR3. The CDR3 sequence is CASSLSDSPYEQYF. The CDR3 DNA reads TGTGCCAGCAGCTTATCTGACAGTCCCTACGAGCAGTACTTC.

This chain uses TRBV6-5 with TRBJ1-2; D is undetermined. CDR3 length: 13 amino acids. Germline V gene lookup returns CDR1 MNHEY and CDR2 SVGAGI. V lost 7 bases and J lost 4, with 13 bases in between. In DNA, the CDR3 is TGTGCCAGCATTTCCACAGTAGGCTATGGCTACACCTTC. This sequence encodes CASISTVGYGYTF.

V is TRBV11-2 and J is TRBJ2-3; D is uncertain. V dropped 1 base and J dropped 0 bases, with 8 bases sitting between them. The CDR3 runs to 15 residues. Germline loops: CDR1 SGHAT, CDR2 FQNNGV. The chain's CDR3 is CASSLGGKSTDTQYF. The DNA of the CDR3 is TGTGCCAGCAGCTTAGGGGGTAAGAGCACAGATACGCAGTATTTT.

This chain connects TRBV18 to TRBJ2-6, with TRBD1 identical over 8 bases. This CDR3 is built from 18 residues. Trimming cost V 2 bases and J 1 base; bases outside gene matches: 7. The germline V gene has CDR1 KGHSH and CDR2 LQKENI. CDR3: CASSPDPGGGSGANVLTF. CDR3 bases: TGTGCCAGCTCACCAGATCCAGGGGGCGGGTCTGGGGCCAACGTCCTGACTTTC.

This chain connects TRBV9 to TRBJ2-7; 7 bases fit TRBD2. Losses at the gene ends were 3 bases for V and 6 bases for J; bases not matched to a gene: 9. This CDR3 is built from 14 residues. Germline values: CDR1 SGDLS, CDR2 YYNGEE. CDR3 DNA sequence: TGTGCCAGCAGCGAGGGAGGGCCGCAAGGCGAGCAGTACTTC. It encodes CASSEGGPQGEQYF.